This T cell receptor beta chain was observed in a study of shared clonotypes between healthy human individuals. This clone was observed a single time. Produced via immunoSEQ multiplex PCR; TCRdb's table is partial and in-frame only. The sample records roughly 2 million clones, roughly 95% being singletons. V lost 2 bases and J 0 bases, leaving 16 bases between the germline ends. This CDR3 spans 18 amino acids. The germline V gene has CDR1 SGHDN and CDR2 FVKESK. The genes are TRBV14 and TRBJ2-2; D tentatively reads TRBD1 or TRBD2 (5 bases each). The sequenced material came from naive CD4+ T cells sorted from blood. Sample subset: CD45RA+ positively selected. This clonotype originated in a man younger than 30 in good health. CDR3 coding DNA: TGTGCCAGCAGCCAATGGGACCTCCCTCTCGCGAACACCGGGGAGCTGTTTTTT. Protein: CASSQWDLPLANTGELFF.